Below are 20 T cell receptor beta chains sequenced from a single sample in a study of T cell repertoires in cytomegalovirus infection. Antigens of these TCRs are unknown. TCRdb ran MiXCR on the reads and lists one entry per CDR3 protein. The sample records around 900,000 distinct CDR3 sequences, less than 40% being singletons. The sequencing used cultured CD8+ T cells from PBMCs, collected from culture after CMV antigen stimulation. All receptors derive from a human donor in good health (CMV status not recorded). Some clones in this sample may be carry-over from other donors' samples.

This clonotype was picked up a small number of times. This chain connects TRBV14 to TRBJ2-1, with D perhaps matching TRBD1 (5 bases). Germline CDR1 SGHDN, CDR2 FVKESK. V lost 2 bases to trimming and J lost 9 bases, with 11 bases between them. The CDR3 runs 13 residues. Here the CDR3 reads CASSQTRASEQFF. CDR3 sequence (DNA): TGTGCCAGCAGCCAAACCAGGGCTAGTGAGCAGTTCTTC.

The gene calls are TRBV29-1 and TRBJ2-2; possibly TRBD1 for D (6 bases). CDR3 length: 13 amino acids. The germline gives CDR1 SQVTM, CDR2 ANQGSEA. Trimming removed 7 bases from V and 1 base from J, with 10 bases in between. This CDR3 reads CSGGTRNTGELFF. CDR3 in DNA: TGCAGCGGGGGGACACGGAACACCGGGGAGCTGTTTTTT.

This clonotype was counted between two and nine times. V gene TRBV7-9 combines with J gene TRBJ1-3, with D possibly being TRBD1 (6 bases). This CDR3 comprises 18 residues. V lost 4 bases, J lost 0 bases, and 19 bases lay in between. The germline V gene encodes CDR1 SEHNR and CDR2 FQNEAQ (reference sequence). The CDR3 nucleotides are TGTGCCAGCAGCTCGACAATACGGACAGTGAGCTCTGGAAACACCATATATTTT. Amino acids: CASSSTIRTVSSGNTIYF.

The chain carries TRBV19 and TRBJ1-5; 9 bases line up with TRBD1. CDR3 length: 15 residues. Germline V gene sequence: CDR1 LNHDA, CDR2 SQIVND (reference sequence). The junction had 6 bases not matched to a gene; V was cut back by 9 bases and J by 0 bases. The CDR3 protein is CASRRDRASNQPQHF. CDR3 bases: TGTGCCAGCCGAAGGGACAGGGCTAGCAATCAGCCCCAGCATTTT.

The sample holds a few counts of this clonotype. The chain couples TRBV12-5 to TRBJ1-2; 8 bases align to TRBD1. The CDR3 is 16 amino acids. Germline V gives CDR1 LGHNT, CDR2 FRNRAP. The V segment lost 5 bases and the J segment 3 bases; nucleotides outside the gene matches: 11. The CDR3 reads CASGPYRQGHYYGYTF. Here the CDR3 DNA reads TGTGCTAGTGGTCCTTACCGACAGGGGCATTACTATGGCTACACCTTC.

The rearrangement joins TRBV5-1 to TRBJ1-5; no clear D. The germline V and J ends were trimmed by 1 base and 3 bases, with 11 bases remaining between them. Germline CDR1 reads SGHRS; CDR2 reads YFSETQ. CDR3 length: 15 amino acids. The CDR3 protein is CASSLLGNHNQPQHF. DNA of the CDR3: TGCGCCAGCAGCTTGCTCGGGAATCACAATCAGCCCCAGCATTTT.

This clonotype appeared many times. The chain combines TRBV7-6 with TRBJ1-1; the D gene is possibly TRBD1 (6 bases). The CDR3 extends over 14 amino acids. Per germline, CDR1 SGHVS and CDR2 FNYEAQ. V was clipped by 3 bases and J by 3 bases, with 11 bases between them. The CDR3 region is CASSFRGGDTEAFF. The CDR3 DNA follows: TGTGCCAGCAGCTTTAGAGGGGGAGACACTGAAGCTTTCTTT.

This clonotype occurred many times. The rearrangement links TRBV7-2 to TRBJ2-7; D is uncertain. The germline gives CDR1 SGHTA, CDR2 FQGNSA. Trimming removed 2 bases from V and 0 bases from J, with 11 bases in between. The CDR3 covers 15 residues. This CDR3 reads CASSLRAVPSYEQYV. The CDR3 bases are TGTGCCAGCAGCTTACGGGCGGTACCCTCCTACGAGCAGTACGTC.

The rearrangement links TRBV27 to TRBJ2-1; D gene ambiguous. The CDR3 runs to 15 residues. Germline-derived CDR1 and CDR2 are MNHEY and SMNVEV (reference sequence). Trimming removed 0 bases at V and 0 bases at J, with 6 bases between. The CDR3 bases are TGTGCCAGCAGTTTATCCAGAAACTCCTACAATGAGCAGTTCTTC. Its translation is CASSLSRNSYNEQFF.

The CDR3 reads CASSFLRAQVPEQYF. Here the CDR3 DNA reads TGTGCCAGCAGTTTTCTCCGGGCCCAAGTCCCCGAGCAGTACTTC. The chain employs TRBV12-3 or TRBV12-4 and TRBJ2-7, with D unclear. The CDR3 is made up of 15 amino acids. V was trimmed by 3 bases and J by 6 bases, leaving 18 bases between them.

The V call is TRBV12-3 or TRBV12-4, the J call TRBJ2-5; the D gene is possibly TRBD2 (6 bases). CDR3 size: 13 residues. Trimming removed 6 bases from V and 1 base from J, with 9 bases in between. The CDR3 sequence: CASRRDLQETQYF. The CDR3 bases are TGTGCCAGCAGGCGGGACCTCCAAGAGACCCAGTACTTC.

Note on this clonotype: A much larger clone differs from this one at a single base, so this may be a read error. This chain connects TRBV6-2 or TRBV6-3 to TRBJ2-7, with D maybe TRBD2 (5 bases). The CDR3 is 13 amino acids. Germline-derived CDR1 and CDR2 are MNHEY and SVGEGT. The V end lost 4 bases, the J end lost 0 bases, and 7 bases lay between the germline ends. In nucleotides, the CDR3 is TGTGCCAGCAGTTGGGAGAGCTCCTACGAGCAGTACTTC. Amino acids: CASSWESSYEQYF.

This chain connects TRBV6-6 to TRBJ2-5, with 8 positions matching TRBD2. The germline V gene has CDR1 MNHNY and CDR2 SVGAGI (reference sequence). The CDR3 runs to 15 residues. V was clipped by 9 bases and J by 0 bases; unmatched bases: 9. DNA of the CDR3: TGTGCCAGTAGTCCAGCGGGGGAGTACCAAGAGACCCAGTACTTC. Translation: CASSPAGEYQETQYF.

With regard to this clonotype: Just one base apart from a much larger clone, this may be a read error. This chain uses TRBV7-9 with TRBJ2-7; no firm D call. The CDR3 runs 13 residues. Trimming cost V 5 bases and J 4 bases, with 12 bases left between them. CDR1 and CDR2 (germline): SEHNR, FQNEAQ (reference sequence). As DNA, the CDR3 is TGTGCCAGCAGCCTCAAGGACGGTTACGAGCAGTACGTC. This sequence encodes CASSLKDGYEQYV.

This clonotype occurred many times. The rearrangement uses TRBV7-6 and TRBJ2-7; no definite D call. CDR1 and CDR2 from the germline V gene are SGHVS and FNYEAQ. CDR3 length: 14 amino acids. V lost 5 bases, J lost 2 bases, and 13 bases lay in between. The CDR3 reads CASSLRTDTYEQYF. Here the CDR3 DNA reads TGTGCCAGCAGCCTTCGGACGGATACCTACGAGCAGTACTTC.

This clonotype was found a few times. The chain recombines TRBV12-3 or TRBV12-4 with TRBJ2-1, with TRBD2 identical over 13 bases. J gave up 8 bases and V 5 bases, and 6 bases lay outside the gene matches. The CDR3 runs to 15 residues. The chain's CDR3 is CASSITSGGGDEQFF. CDR3 in DNA: TGTGCCAGCAGTATTACTAGCGGGGGGGGGGATGAGCAGTTCTTC.

The table lists this clonotype with a few counts. CDR3 nucleotides: TGCGCCAGCAGCCAAAGGGACAGGGGGGCCCCGTCGGCTTTCTTT. This sequence encodes CASSQRDRGAPSAFF. V gene TRBV4-1 combines with J gene TRBJ1-1, with TRBD1 identical over 11 bases. CDR1 and CDR2 (germline): MGHRA, YSYEKL. V lost 2 bases, J lost 11 bases, and 10 bases stayed unmatched. The CDR3 is made up of 15 amino acids.

J is TRBJ1-5 and V is TRBV4-1; D call uncertain. This CDR3 comprises 15 residues. The V end was cut by 0 bases, the J end by 1 base, with 7 bases between. In germline, CDR1 is MGHRA, CDR2 YSYEKL. CDR3 sequence (DNA): TGCGCCAGCAGCCAAGATTTAAGAAGCAATCAGCCCCAGCATTTT. This codes for CASSQDLRSNQPQHF.

This clonotype was recorded a few times. The chain carries TRBV27 and TRBJ2-1, with 8 positions matching TRBD2. J lost 6 bases, V lost 6 bases, and 4 bases had no gene match. This CDR3 comprises 13 residues. Looked up from germline, CDR1 is MNHEY and CDR2 is SMNVEV (reference sequence). In nucleotides, the CDR3 is TGTGCCAGCAGCCCGGGACTAGGCAATGAGCAGTTCTTC. It translates to CASSPGLGNEQFF.

The chain recombines TRBV12-3 or TRBV12-4 with TRBJ2-7; D gene uncertain. V gave up 5 bases and J gave up 7 bases, with 12 bases separating them. This CDR3 has 12 amino acids. CDR3 sequence reads: CASSPSGLEQYF. CDR3 coding DNA: TGTGCCAGCAGTCCATCGGGCCTGGAGCAGTACTTC.